A selection of T cell receptor beta chains follows, all from one sample in a study of blood T cell repertoires in COVID-19. Sequencing was performed with immunoSEQ multiplex PCR; in TCRdb, only in-frame clones are kept and a portion is missing. The table has about 260,000 clones, 75% to 90% seen once. Specimen: peripheral blood. Receptors were obtained from a man aged 25-40 years with active or convalescent COVID-19. Both conserved end residues are part of each CDR3. The D gene is left open where the match is weak. Part of the rows lack a size; the others show once, few, many or a class for expanded clones.

TRBV2,TRBD2,TRBJ2-1,-,CASSDSGLAGDNEQFF,TGTGCCAGCAGTGATAGCGGACTAGCGGGGGACAATGAGCAGTTCTTC
TRBV7-6,TRBD2,TRBJ2-5,-,CASSSNTNTEGLAGVLQETQYF,TGTGCCAGCAGCTCTAACACGAACACAGAGGGACTAGCGGGGGTGTTGCAAGAGACCCAGTACTTC
TRBV7-8,-,TRBJ1-5,few,CASSLVLEYNQPQHF,TGTGCCAGCAGCTTAGTGCTGGAGTACAATCAGCCCCAGCATTTT
TRBV30,TRBD2,TRBJ2-3,few,CAWTGGGAADTQYF,TGTGCCTGGACAGGCGGGGGGGCCGCAGATACGCAGTATTTT
TRBV19,-,TRBJ1-1,-,CASSLGGVNTEAFF,TGTGCCAGTAGCCTAGGGGGGGTGAACACTGAAGCTTTCTTT
TRBV9,-,TRBJ1-4,-,CASSVSGGNEKLFF,TGTGCCAGCAGCGTGAGTGGAGGGAATGAAAAACTGTTTTTT
TRBV4-3,-,TRBJ1-6,-,CASSQVDSSNSPLHF,TGCGCCAGCAGCCAAGTCGACAGCAGTAATTCACCCCTCCACTTT
TRBV27,-,TRBJ2-1,-,CASSFASSNEQFF,TGTGCCAGCAGTTTCGCTAGTTCCAATGAGCAGTTCTTC
TRBV5-4,-,TRBJ1-6,-,CATINHGNSYNSPLHF,TGTGCCACGATTAATCATGGCAACTCCTATAATTCACCCCTCCACTTT
TRBV7-9,TRBD1,TRBJ2-7,-,CASSSSLRPGQNYEQYF,TGTGCCAGCAGCTCATCGCTCAGACCGGGACAGAACTACGAGCAGTACTTC
TRBV2,TRBD2,TRBJ2-7,-,CATGGGNQPGVYEQYF,TGTGCCACGGGAGGTGGTAACCAACCGGGAGTCTACGAGCAGTACTTC
TRBV3-1/TRBV3-2,TRBD2,TRBJ2-7,-,CASSDTSGGYEQYF,TGTGCCAGCAGCGACACTAGCGGGGGGTACGAGCAGTACTTC
TRBV5-1,-,TRBJ1-6,-,CASSLGFGWSPNSPLHF,TGCGCCAGCAGCTTGGGGTTCGGTTGGTCTCCCAACTCACCCCTCCACTTT
TRBV30,TRBD1,TRBJ1-6,once,CAWETGSNSPLHF,TGTGCCTGGGAGACAGGGTCAAATTCACCCCTCCACTTT
TRBV11-2,-,TRBJ1-2,-,CASSLVRDSSGYTF,TGTGCCAGCAGCTTAGTGAGGGACTCGAGTGGCTACACCTTC
TRBV19,TRBD1,TRBJ1-1,-,CASSMTGVNTEAFF,TGTGCCAGTAGTATGACAGGGGTGAACACTGAAGCTTTCTTT
TRBV30,TRBD1,TRBJ1-6,-,CAYQLGTGTTALHF,TGTGCCTACCAATTGGGGACAGGCACGACGGCCCTCCACTTT
TRBV4-3,TRBD1,TRBJ1-6,-,CASSSGTGGVSPLHF,TGCGCCAGCAGCTCCGGGACAGGGGGCGTTTCACCCCTCCACTTT
TRBV13,TRBD1,TRBJ1-2,few,CASSLGPGQGYGYTF,TGTGCCAGCAGCTTAGGGCCCGGACAGGGATATGGCTACACCTTC
TRBV7-9,TRBD1,TRBJ1-4,-,CASSSTGGFNEKLFF,TGTGCCAGCAGCTCAACAGGGGGTTTCAATGAAAAACTGTTTTTT
TRBV18,TRBD2,TRBJ2-5,-,CASSHQDPAGFLQETQYF,TGTGCCAGCTCACACCAGGATCCAGCGGGGTTCCTCCAAGAGACCCAGTACTTC
TRBV20-1,-,TRBJ1-4,once,CSAKGNEKLFF,TGCAGTGCTAAGGGGAACGAAAAACTGTTTTTT
TRBV7-7,-,TRBJ2-5,-,CASSLDGEETQYF,TGTGCCAGCAGCTTAGACGGTGAAGAGACCCAGTACTTC
TRBV4-1,-,TRBJ2-1,-,CASTRSGDTDNEQFF,TGCGCCAGCACCAGGAGCGGGGACACTGACAATGAGCAGTTCTTC
TRBV7-8,TRBD2,TRBJ2-1,-,CASSLVSSRTSGYNEQFF,TGTGCCAGCAGCTTAGTGTCGTCCCGGACTAGCGGCTACAATGAGCAGTTCTTC
TRBV13,-,TRBJ1-1,few,CASSFRDTEAFF,TGTGCCAGCAGCTTCCGAGACACTGAAGCTTTCTTT